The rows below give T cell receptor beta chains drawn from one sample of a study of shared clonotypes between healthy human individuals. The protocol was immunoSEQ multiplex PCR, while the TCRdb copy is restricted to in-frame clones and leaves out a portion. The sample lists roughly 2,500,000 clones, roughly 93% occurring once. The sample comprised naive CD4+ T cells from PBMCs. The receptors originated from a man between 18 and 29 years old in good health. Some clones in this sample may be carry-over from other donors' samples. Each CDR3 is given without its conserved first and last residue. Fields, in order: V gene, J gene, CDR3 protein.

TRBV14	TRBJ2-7	ASSQGRTGIYEQY
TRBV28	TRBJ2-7	ASRPAGSGRRVGEQY
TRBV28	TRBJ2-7	ASSSRTSGRSSYEQY
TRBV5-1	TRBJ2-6	ASSFFIAGRESSGANVLT
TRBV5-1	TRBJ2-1	ASSPRLAFGNEQF
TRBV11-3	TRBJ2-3	ASSQSGSGTQY
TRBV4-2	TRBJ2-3	ASSPSGVTDTQY
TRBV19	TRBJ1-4	ASSGADATNEKLF
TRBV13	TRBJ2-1	ASSLRVRNEQF
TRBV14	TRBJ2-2	ASSQAGRATGELF
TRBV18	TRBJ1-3	ASSRGPAASGNTIY
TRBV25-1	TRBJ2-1	ASSEPTDGDNEQF
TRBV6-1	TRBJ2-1	ASSGVSLNEQF
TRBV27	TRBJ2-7	ASRTRGEGEQY
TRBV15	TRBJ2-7	ATSRGGGYSYEQY
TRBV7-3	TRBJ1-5	ASSLTYNQPQH
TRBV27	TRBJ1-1	ASSSDRYYTEAF
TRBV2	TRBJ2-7	ASSERGQGDEQY
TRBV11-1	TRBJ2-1	ASSLDGGVF
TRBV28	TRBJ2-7	ASSSAGGATLIEQY
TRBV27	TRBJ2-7	ASRYKKDGPTWGEQY
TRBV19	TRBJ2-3	ASSMGWADTQY
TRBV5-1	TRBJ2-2	ASSPGLALSAGELF
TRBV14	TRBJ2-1	ASSLGEGAYNEQF
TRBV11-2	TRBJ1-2	ASSLDPSGGDGYT
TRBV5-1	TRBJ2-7	ASTQERQSSYEQY
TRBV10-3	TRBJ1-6	AINAGNNSPLH
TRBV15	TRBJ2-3	ATALSGVDTQY
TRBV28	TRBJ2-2	ASSPGTFTGELF
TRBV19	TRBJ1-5	ASSIGTVNQPQH
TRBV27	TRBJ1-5	ASSTSGPPGVQH
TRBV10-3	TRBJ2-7	AISDPGQGTAYEQY
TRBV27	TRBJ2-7	ASSFSGTRGYEQY
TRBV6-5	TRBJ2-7	ASSYSEGHEQY
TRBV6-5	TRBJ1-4	ASSSGTGAGKLF